Reported below is one T cell receptor beta chain. Its antigen remains unknown. The V end lost 4 bases, the J end lost 3 bases, and 20 bases lay between the germline ends. CDR3 size: 17 residues. The germline V gene encodes CDR1 KGHDR and CDR2 SFDVKD. TCRdb re-called the RT-PCR reads through MiXCR, storing one row per CDR3 protein. The sample carries around 530,000 distinct CDR3 sequences, more than 15% recorded once. This specimen comes from a study of response to subunit inactivated influenza vaccine. Findings of the study overall: Each seasonal flu vaccination may recruit only limited new T cells, authors suggested.

The chain recombines TRBV24-1 with TRBJ2-5; tentative D call: TRBD2 (5 bases). The sequence derives from a man in his fifties or sixties who received an inactivated influenza vaccine. This specimen was CD4+ T cells sorted from PBMCs, taken less than 30 months after vaccination. This chain's CDR3 is CATSDPSARAGEETQYF. The CDR3 coding sequence is TGTGCCACCAGTGACCCCTCCGCGAGGGCCGGGGAAGAGACCCAGTACTTC.